The 14 T cell receptor beta chains in this list originate from one sample, sequenced in a study of control samples from healthy donors and cancer patients. Profiled with immunoSEQ multiplex PCR; TCRdb holds only in-frame clones, not every one. The table shows 130,000 to 150,000 clones, with around 90% occurring only once. The sample consisted of blood. The receptor set was obtained from a man younger than 40 in good health.

The CDR3: CASTQQAWAGNTIYF. The CDR3, as DNA: TGTGCCAGCACCCAACAGGCTTGGGCTGGAAACACCATATATTTT. The chain has TRBV7-9 and TRBJ1-3; possibly TRBD1 for D (5 bases). The CDR3 spans 15 residues. The germline V gene encodes CDR1 SEHNR and CDR2 FQNEAQ (reference sequence). Trimming took 7 bases from V and 2 from J, leaving 15 bases between them.

V usage is TRBV6-4 and J usage is TRBJ1-3; 7 bases align to TRBD1. The CDR3 length is 15 residues. The germline gives CDR1 MRHNA, CDR2 SNTAGT. Trimming took 2 bases from V and 3 from J; bases not matched to a gene: 4. DNA of the CDR3: TGTGCCAGCAGTGACAAAGGGGGCCTTGGAAACACCATATATTTT. Encoded protein: CASSDKGGLGNTIYF.

The chain uses TRBV3-1 (or the pseudogene TRBV3-2) and TRBJ2-3, with D unresolved. Looked up from germline, CDR1 is LGHDT and CDR2 is YNNKEL (reference sequence). The CDR3 contains 13 residues. With 6 bases removed from V and 4 bases from J, the gap between germline ends came to 11 bases. CDR3 DNA sequence: TGTGCCAGCAGACATCTCGCGGCAGATACGCAGTATTTT. It specifies CASRHLAADTQYF.

The chain recombines TRBV6-5 with TRBJ1-1; D not resolved. Germline V CDR1 and CDR2: MNHEY, SVGAGI. CDR3 length: 14 amino acids. V dropped 4 bases and J dropped 1 base, with 10 bases sitting between them. The CDR3 is CASSSGGSNTEAFF. In nucleotides, the CDR3 is TGTGCCAGCAGTTCCGGAGGGTCGAACACTGAAGCTTTCTTT.

The gene calls are TRBV11-2 and TRBJ2-7; a weak D match, TRBD1 (6 bases). Germline CDR1 and CDR2: SGHAT and FQNNGV. V was shortened by 3 bases and J by 0 bases, with 12 bases between the two germline ends. CDR3 length: 15 residues. CDR3 coding DNA: TGTGCCAGCAGCTTCCAGGGGATGAGCTCCTACGAGCAGTACTTC. As protein: CASSFQGMSSYEQYF.

A single count supports this clone. V gene TRBV12-3 or TRBV12-4 combines with J gene TRBJ2-7; D might be TRBD2 (6 bases). There are 13 residues in the CDR3. V lost 9 bases and J lost 2, with 14 bases in between. The DNA of the CDR3 is TGTGCCAGTCGCGCGGGGAACCCCTACGAGCAGTACTTC. This codes for CASRAGNPYEQYF.

The chain joins TRBV19 to TRBJ1-1; D perhaps matches TRBD1 (5 bases). CDR3 length: 13 amino acids. Germline CDR1 and CDR2: LNHDA and SQIVND (reference sequence). V was pared by 1 base and J by 4 bases, with 7 bases between. The CDR3 here is CASSIGGSTEAFF. DNA for the CDR3: TGTGCCAGTAGTATAGGGGGGAGCACTGAAGCTTTCTTT.

The chain carries TRBV28 and TRBJ1-2; 10 bases map to TRBD1. The junction had 15 bases not matched to a gene; V was cut back by 6 bases and J by 5 bases. The CDR3 runs to 17 residues. Germline CDR1 MDHEN, CDR2 SYDVKM. As DNA, the CDR3 is TGTGCCAGCAGACGGACAGGGGGGGGTCTTCCTTATTATGGCTACACCTTC. Translated: CASRRTGGGLPYYGYTF.

The chain combines TRBV6-1 with TRBJ1-2, with TRBD1 matching 10 bases. The CDR3 consists of 16 residues. CDR1 and CDR2 from the germline V gene are MNHNS and SASEGT. The ends lost 3 bases at V and 1 base at J; junction bases unmatched: 5. The CDR3 DNA is TGTGCCAGCAGTGAGGTCTGGACAGGGGGTAACTATGGCTACACCTTC. This translates into CASSEVWTGGNYGYTF.

The CDR3 protein is CASSQSREIVHEQYF. CDR3 DNA sequence: TGCGCCAGCAGCCAATCGCGGGAGATTGTCCACGAGCAGTACTTC. This sequence joins TRBV4-3 and TRBJ2-7; TRBD2 aligns across 7 bases. The V segment lost 2 bases and the J segment 5 bases; nucleotides outside the gene matches: 9. The CDR3 has 15 amino acids. Per the germline V gene, CDR1 is LGHNA and CDR2 is YSLEER.

The rearrangement uses TRBV5-6 and TRBJ2-5, with unresolved D. The CDR3 is 15 residues long. Germline values: CDR1 SGHDT, CDR2 YYEEEE. The ends were cut back, 4 bases at V and 4 bases at J, with 17 bases in the middle. The CDR3 DNA is TGTGCCAGCAGCCCCCCGGCGGCGCAGTTAGAGACCCAGTACTTC. This gives the protein CASSPPAAQLETQYF.

The genes are TRBV11-2 and TRBJ2-7; perhaps TRBD2 as D (5 bases). Trimming left V 2 bases short and J 4 bases short, with 15 bases between. This CDR3 has 15 residues. The germline CDR1 and CDR2 sequences are SGHAT and FQNNGV. The DNA for the CDR3 is TGTGCCAGCAGCTTACGAATACGGGGTGAATACGAGCAGTACTTC. Residues: CASSLRIRGEYEQYF.

The chain carries TRBV28 and TRBJ1-1, with 10 bases fitting TRBD1. From germline, CDR1 is MDHEN and CDR2 SYDVKM. This CDR3 comprises 16 residues. V lost 4 bases and J lost 3; bases outside the gene matches: 8. This chain's CDR3 is CASSWDRGSYDTEAFF. In nucleotides, the CDR3 is TGTGCCAGCAGTTGGGACAGGGGCAGTTATGACACTGAAGCTTTCTTT.

The chain recombines TRBV11-2 with TRBJ2-1; TRBD2 matches at 15 bases. Germline V gives CDR1 SGHAT, CDR2 FQNNGV. The length of the CDR3 is 19 residues. The V segment lost 5 bases and the J segment 9 bases; nucleotides outside the gene matches: 17. CDR3 in amino acids: CASSPSWEPGLAGGSEQFF. The CDR3 nucleotides read TGTGCCAGCAGCCCAAGCTGGGAACCGGGACTAGCGGGAGGCAGTGAGCAGTTCTTC.